Shown below are 23 T cell receptor beta chains from a single sample sequenced in a study of T cell responses to AZD1222 COVID-19 vaccine. This table comes from immunoSEQ multiplex PCR, and its TCRdb copy is limited to in-frame clones, with some not included. The table lists some 120,000 clones, around nine tenths of them singletons. Here the sequenced sample was peripheral blood, taken 28 days after the second AZD1222 dose. These receptors all come from an adult who received the AZD1222 COVID-19 vaccine.

V and J are TRBV15 and TRBJ2-3; D call uncertain. This CDR3 comprises 13 residues. V dropped 5 bases and J dropped 8 bases, with 14 bases sitting between them. Germline lookup yields CDR1 LNHNV and CDR2 YYDKDF (reference sequence). The CDR3 loop is CATSSPLLGTQYF. The CDR3 bases are TGTGCCACCAGCTCCCCCCTCCTCGGTACGCAGTATTTT.

The rearrangement uses TRBV27 and TRBJ1-6; D is undetermined. In germline, CDR1 is MNHEY, CDR2 SMNVEV (reference sequence). The V gene lost 2 bases and the J gene lost 8 bases, with 19 bases spanning the gap. The CDR3 is 17 amino acids. Written as DNA, the CDR3 is TGTGCCAGCAGTTTAAACCCAATGGGTCCGCCTTATTCACCCCTCCACTTT. Its protein product is CASSLNPMGPPYSPLHF.

As DNA, the CDR3 is TGTGCCAGCAGCATAGGGTCGTACGTGAACACTGAAGCTTTCTTT. Translation gives CASSIGSYVNTEAFF. This chain joins TRBV7-2 and TRBJ1-1, with D hard to call. Germline V gene data show CDR1 as SGHTA and CDR2 as FQGNSA. V lost 5 bases and J 0 bases, leaving 13 bases between the germline ends. The CDR3 consists of 15 residues.

V gene TRBV19 combines with J gene TRBJ2-5, with 7 bases matching TRBD2. The CDR3 extends over 14 amino acids. Germline assignment: CDR1 LNHDA and CDR2 SQIVND (reference sequence). V was clipped by 8 bases and J by 5 bases; unmatched bases: 11. CDR3: CASGPSGTRETQYF. DNA of the CDR3: TGTGCCAGTGGGCCTAGCGGCACCCGGGAGACCCAGTACTTC.

CDR3 in DNA: TGTGCCAGCTCATCCGGGACAGAGGCCTACGAGCAGTACTTC. Translated: CASSSGTEAYEQYF. This chain connects TRBV18 to TRBJ2-7; TRBD1 matches at 7 bases. The CDR3 has 14 residues. Germline V CDR1 and CDR2: KGHSH, LQKENI. V lost 5 bases, J lost 2 bases, and 6 bases stayed unmatched.

The chain links TRBV14 to TRBJ2-1, with TRBD2 matching over 8 bases. The V and J ends lost 1 base and 4 bases, in that order; junction bases with no gene match: 3. This CDR3 contains 15 residues. CDR1 and CDR2 (germline): SGHDN, FVKESK. The CDR3: CASSQVLAVYNEQFF. The CDR3 DNA sequence: TGTGCCAGCAGCCAAGTACTAGCGGTTTACAATGAGCAGTTCTTC. Based on the CDR3 plus reference TRBV14 and TRBJ2-1, the full variable domain is EAGVTQFPSHSVIEKGQTVTLRCDPISGHDNLYWYRRVMGKEIKFLLHFVKESKQDESGMPNNRFLAERTGGTYSTLKVQPAELEDSGVYFCASSQVLAVYNEQFFGPGTRLTVL.

V usage is TRBV5-1 and J usage is TRBJ2-2; 8 bases match TRBD2. The CDR3 has 16 residues. The V and J ends lost 4 bases and 0 bases, in that order; junction bases with no gene match: 5. CDR1 and CDR2 (germline): SGHRS, YFSETQ. CDR3: CASSPGGTSNTGELFF. CDR3 coding DNA: TGCGCCAGCAGCCCGGGGGGGACCTCGAACACCGGGGAGCTGTTTTTT.

The rearrangement joins TRBV30 to TRBJ2-1; D gene ambiguous. Germline-derived CDR1 and CDR2 are GTSNPN and SVGIG (reference sequence). Trimming removed 0 bases at V and 9 bases at J, with 9 bases between. This CDR3 contains 12 residues. The CDR3 region is CAWSVGPSEQFF. The CDR3 DNA is TGTGCCTGGAGTGTAGGCCCCAGTGAGCAGTTCTTC. The whole variable domain, filled in from reference TRBV30 and TRBJ2-1, reads SQTIHQWPATLVQPVGSPLSLECTVEGTSNPNLYWYRQAAGRGLQLLFYSVGIGQISSEVPQNLSASRPQDRQFILSSKKLLLSDSGFYLCAWSVGPSEQFFGPGTRLTVL.

V gene TRBV11-2 combines with J gene TRBJ1-1, with a possible D match to TRBD1 (6 bases). Trimming shortened V by 3 bases and J by 9 bases, and 11 bases separated the two germline ends. Looked up from germline, CDR1 is SGHAT and CDR2 is FQNNGV. CDR3 length: 12 amino acids. CDR3 in amino acids: CASSLKTGKAFF. DNA of the CDR3: TGTGCCAGCAGCTTGAAGACAGGTAAAGCTTTCTTT.

This clone appeared a few times. This chain uses TRBV5-5 with TRBJ2-6, with D unresolved. Germline V gene lookup returns CDR1 SGHKS and CDR2 YYEKEE (reference sequence). CDR3 length: 16 residues. Trimming left V 1 base short and J 0 bases short, with 8 bases between. In DNA form, the CDR3 reads TGTGCCAGCAGCTTGTTGGGGAACTCTGGGGCCAACGTCCTGACTTTC. Translating it yields CASSLLGNSGANVLTF.

This chain links TRBV9 with TRBJ1-4, with TRBD1 matching over 7 bases. There are 19 residues in the CDR3. CDR1 and CDR2 (germline): SGDLS, YYNGEE. Trimming at V came to 2 bases and at J to 2 bases, leaving 15 bases not matched to a gene. The CDR3 loop reads CASSVLQGCSYSTNEKLFF. Written as DNA, the CDR3 is TGTGCCAGCAGCGTTCTACAGGGGTGCTCCTATTCTACTAATGAAAAACTGTTTTTT.

The V and J genes are TRBV10-3 and TRBJ2-2, with unresolved D. The germline V and J ends were trimmed by 1 base and 2 bases, with 5 bases remaining between them. Germline V gene data show CDR1 as ENHRY and CDR2 as SYGVKD. This CDR3 spans 14 amino acids. CDR3 DNA: TGTGCCATCAGTGAGTGGCCAAACACCGGGGAGCTGTTTTTT. It encodes CAISEWPNTGELFF.

V is TRBV27 and J is TRBJ1-6; D is perhaps TRBD1 (5 bases). CDR3 length: 13 amino acids. Germline lookup yields CDR1 MNHEY and CDR2 SMNVEV (reference sequence). Trimming removed 4 bases from V and 14 bases from J, with 15 bases in between. CDR3 sequence (DNA): TGTGCCAGCAGTTCGGGGCAGCCGAGGGCCCTCCACTTT. Translation gives CASSSGQPRALHF.

The chain couples TRBV6-5 to TRBJ1-2; 11 bases agree with TRBD1. Losses at the gene ends were 3 bases for V and 8 bases for J; bases not matched to a gene: 2. The CDR3 covers 13 residues. Germline loops: CDR1 MNHEY, CDR2 SVGAGI. CDR3 in amino acids: CASSYRTGGGYTF. The CDR3 nucleotides read TGTGCCAGCAGTTATAGGACAGGGGGCGGCTACACCTTC.

J is TRBJ1-1 and V is TRBV7-9; TRBD1 aligns across 8 bases. CDR1 is SEHNR, CDR2 FQNEAQ, per germline (reference sequence). The V segment lost 5 bases and the J segment 6 bases; nucleotides outside the gene matches: 14. The CDR3 consists of 16 residues. The CDR3 nucleotides read TGTGCCAGCAGCCTACCCGTGACAGGGGAGTGGGCTGAAGCTTTCTTT. It yields the protein CASSLPVTGEWAEAFF.

The CDR3 nucleotides read TGTGCCAGCAGTTTGGCTAGCGGTGCCTACGAGCAGTACTTC. It encodes CASSLASGAYEQYF. The chain is built from TRBV6-5 and TRBJ2-7, with TRBD2 matching 7 bases. The CDR3 has 14 amino acids. CDR1 MNHEY and CDR2 SVGAGI come from the germline V gene. The V gene end was trimmed by 4 bases and the J gene end by 2 bases; junction bases not matched to a gene: 5.

The V gene is TRBV6-1, the J gene TRBJ1-5, with a possible D match to TRBD1 (5 bases). Deletions cut 0 bases from V and 3 bases from J, with 15 bases between. Germline V gives CDR1 MNHNS, CDR2 SASEGT. The CDR3 length is 17 residues. The CDR3 loop is CASSEAVGGRVNQPQHF. The DNA of the CDR3 is TGTGCCAGCAGTGAAGCGGTCGGGGGTAGGGTCAATCAGCCCCAGCATTTT.

This clone was seen a single time. The genes are TRBV11-2 and TRBJ2-1; 8 nucleotides agree with TRBD2. From germline, CDR1 is SGHAT and CDR2 FQNNGV. Trimming cost V 2 bases and J 0 bases; bases outside gene matches: 3. The CDR3 consists of 16 residues. Written as DNA, the CDR3 is TGTGCCAGCAGCTTATCGGGGGGGAGCTCCTACAATGAGCAGTTCTTC. This sequence encodes CASSLSGGSSYNEQFF.

The rearrangement uses TRBV3-1 (or the pseudogene TRBV3-2) and TRBJ1-2; 11 bases match TRBD1. The CDR3 is 15 amino acids. The V and J ends lost 2 bases and 7 bases, in that order; junction bases with no gene match: 6. In germline, CDR1 is LGHDT, CDR2 YNNKEL (reference sequence). This chain's CDR3 is CASSQRTGGVGGYTF. The CDR3 region has the DNA TGTGCCAGCAGCCAAAGGACAGGGGGCGTCGGTGGCTACACCTTC.

The V call is TRBV3-1 (or the pseudogene TRBV3-2), the J call TRBJ2-5; D not resolved. Germline CDR1 and CDR2: LGHDT and YNNKEL (reference sequence). Trimming left V 0 bases short and J 1 base short, with 9 bases between. CDR3 length: 15 residues. The CDR3 here is CASSQDRVVQETQYF. CDR3 coding DNA: TGTGCCAGCAGCCAAGATCGGGTTGTCCAAGAGACCCAGTACTTC.

The table lists this clone with a few counts. The chain employs TRBV2 and TRBJ2-6; TRBD2 might be the D (6 bases). Trimming took 7 bases from V and 2 from J, leaving 12 bases between them. Looked up from germline, CDR1 is SNHLY and CDR2 is FYNNEI. This CDR3 region has 15 residues. The CDR3 is CASITGEAGANVLTF. Here the CDR3 DNA reads TGTGCCAGCATCACCGGGGAGGCTGGGGCCAACGTCCTGACTTTC. Variable domain in full (rest from reference TRBV2 and TRBJ2-6): EPEVTQTPSHQVTQMGQEVILRCVPISNHLYFYWYRQILGQKVEFLVSFYNNEISEKSEIFDDQFSVERPDGSNFTLKIRSTKLEDSAMYFCASITGEAGANVLTFGAGSRLTVL.

This sequence joins TRBV3-1 (or the pseudogene TRBV3-2) and TRBJ2-1; 8 positions agree with TRBD2. With 3 bases clipped from V and 3 bases from J, the junction kept 7 bases outside the gene matches. In germline, CDR1 is LGHDT, CDR2 YNNKEL (reference sequence). The CDR3 loop spans 16 amino acids. CDR3 in DNA: TGTGCCAGCAGCCATACTCCGGGAGGGGTCTACAATGAGCAGTTCTTC. Protein sequence: CASSHTPGGVYNEQFF.

The chain employs TRBV27 and TRBJ1-5; 8 positions match TRBD1. The CDR3 length is 16 residues. The junction had 7 bases not matched to a gene; V was cut back by 5 bases and J by 1 base. Germline CDR1 MNHEY, CDR2 SMNVEV (reference sequence). In DNA, the CDR3 is TGTGCCAGCAGTCCCGGGACAGGTTGGAGCAATCAGCCCCAGCATTTT. Translated, it gives CASSPGTGWSNQPQHF.